One sample yielded the 13 T cell receptor beta chains listed below, sequenced in a study of T cell responses to AZD1222 COVID-19 vaccine. Libraries were prepared by immunoSEQ multiplex PCR; TCRdb keeps only in-frame clonotypes and omits some of them. The repertoire consists of 120,000 to 150,000 clones, with more than 85% occurring once and the leading ten covering around 1.9%. The sequencing used peripheral blood, collected on day 0 of AZD1222 vaccination. Receptors originate from an adult in good health.

This clone was recorded many times. The CDR3, as DNA: TGTGCCAGCAGTCCCGCGGGACAGGGTGACTATGGCTACACCTTC. This encodes CASSPAGQGDYGYTF. The rearrangement joins TRBV28 to TRBJ1-2, with 9 bases that match TRBD1. The CDR3 runs to 15 residues. Per the germline V gene, CDR1 is MDHEN and CDR2 is SYDVKM. Trimming cost V 5 bases and J 3 bases; bases outside gene matches: 7.

J is TRBJ1-2 and V is TRBV3-1 (or the pseudogene TRBV3-2); 9 nucleotides match TRBD1. From germline, CDR1 is LGHDT and CDR2 YNNKEL (reference sequence). V lost 4 bases to trimming and J lost 7 bases; unmatched junction nucleotides: 1. The CDR3 contains 12 residues. CDR3 amino acids: CASSLQGAGYTF. CDR3 sequence (DNA): TGTGCCAGCAGCCTACAGGGGGCTGGCTACACCTTC.

J is TRBJ2-7 and V is TRBV2, with 7 bases identical to TRBD2. Trimming cost V 5 bases and J 2 bases; bases outside gene matches: 9. Germline V gene lookup returns CDR1 SNHLY and CDR2 FYNNEI. This CDR3 comprises 15 residues. The CDR3 reads CASSPEAGGTYEQYF. The CDR3 DNA reads TGTGCCAGCAGTCCCGAGGCCGGGGGGACCTACGAGCAGTACTTC.

Comments on this clone: At one end the junction does not follow the germline gene, possibly because of a read error. The V gene is TRBV19, the J gene TRBJ2-1; no reliable D call. The CDR3 totals 15 residues. In germline, CDR1 is LNHDA, CDR2 SQIVND (reference sequence). CDR3 DNA: TGTGCCAGTAGGGACCTACAGAACCCCACCAATAAGCAGTTCTTC. Amino acids: CASRDLQNPTNKQFF.

The V call is TRBV2, the J call TRBJ1-1; 12 nucleotides align to TRBD1. This CDR3 has 17 amino acids. CDR1 SNHLY and CDR2 FYNNEI come from the germline V gene. With V trimmed by 6 bases and J by 4 bases, 12 bases remained unmatched. CDR3 DNA sequence: TGTGCCAGCAGGGACCGGGACAGGGGGCAGGGGAGCACTGAAGCTTTCTTT. Amino acid sequence: CASRDRDRGQGSTEAFF.

The V gene is TRBV19, the J gene TRBJ1-5; D is possibly TRBD1 (5 bases). CDR3 size: 16 residues. Between the trimmed V and J ends, which lost 3 bases and 0 bases, there was a span of 12 bases. The germline V gene encodes CDR1 LNHDA and CDR2 SQIVND (reference sequence). CDR3 residues: CASSMRGSNSNQPQHF. CDR3 bases: TGTGCCAGTAGTATGAGGGGTTCGAATAGCAATCAGCCCCAGCATTTT.

The chain employs TRBV6-6 and TRBJ1-2; no clear D. Germline assignment: CDR1 MNHNY and CDR2 SVGAGI (reference sequence). CDR3 size: 12 residues. Trimming removed 8 bases from V and 0 bases from J, with 7 bases in between. The CDR3 DNA reads as TGTGCCAGCGTGGGAGCTAACTATGGCTACACCTTC. Protein: CASVGANYGYTF.

The V call is TRBV10-3, the J call TRBJ2-3; 7 bases align to TRBD2. The CDR3 has 14 residues. The germline V gene encodes CDR1 ENHRY and CDR2 SYGVKD. With 10 bases clipped from V and 0 bases from J, the junction kept 7 bases outside the gene matches. The CDR3 DNA is TGTGCCACCTCGGGGGGAGCTAGCACAGATACGCAGTATTTT. It specifies CATSGGASTDTQYF.

The gene calls are TRBV29-1 and TRBJ2-3; no firm D call. There are 12 residues in the CDR3. The V end lost 4 bases, the J end lost 2 bases, and 7 bases lay between the germline ends. Germline assignment: CDR1 SQVTM and CDR2 ANQGSEA. For the CDR3, the DNA is TGCAGCGTTGTTCCAGACACAGATACGCAGTATTTT. The encoded protein is CSVVPDTDTQYF.

This clone was counted once. This rearrangement joins TRBV7-9 to TRBJ1-4; D is unresolved. V lost 2 bases and J lost 5, with 6 bases in between. The CDR3 runs to 13 residues. The germline V gene has CDR1 SEHNR and CDR2 FQNEAQ (reference sequence). The CDR3 protein is CASSLSGNEKLFF. In nucleotides, the CDR3 is TGTGCCAGCAGCTTATCGGGGAATGAAAAACTGTTTTTT.

The chain carries TRBV7-9 and TRBJ1-1, with D possibly TRBD1 on 6 matching bases. CDR3 length: 14 residues. V was shortened by 2 bases and J by 6 bases, with 13 bases between the two germline ends. Germline V gene lookup returns CDR1 SEHNR and CDR2 FQNEAQ (reference sequence). This chain's CDR3 is CASSLRPGAPEAFF. The CDR3, as DNA: TGTGCCAGCAGCTTAAGGCCAGGGGCGCCTGAAGCTTTCTTT.

This chain joins TRBV6-5 and TRBJ2-7; 8 bases map to TRBD2. The CDR3 contains 15 residues. Germline V gives CDR1 MNHEY, CDR2 SVGAGI. The J segment lost 2 bases and the V segment lost 7 bases, leaving 10 bases of the junction unmatched. CDR3 protein: CASISRGGETYEQYF. CDR3 nucleotides: TGTGCCAGCATTTCCCGGGGGGGGGAGACCTACGAGCAGTACTTC.

The genes are TRBV5-1 and TRBJ2-7, with 12 positions matching TRBD2. The J segment lost 7 bases and the V segment lost 3 bases, leaving 5 bases of the junction unmatched. This CDR3 spans 14 amino acids. CDR1 SGHRS and CDR2 YFSETQ come from the germline V gene. The CDR3 loop is CASSWGLAGEEQYF. Here the CDR3 DNA reads TGCGCCAGCAGCTGGGGACTAGCGGGTGAGGAGCAGTACTTC.